The following is a TCR beta chain sequence with its context. Its antigen target is currently unknown. No base-level quality is on record; no much larger clone is a single base apart. This entry comes from a study of blood T cell repertoires in COVID-19 (dated by TCRdb to 2018 to 2021). Notes on the research overall: Samples covering the acute and convalescent phases of COVID-19 were provided by collaborators in the United States, Italy and Spain. The material from the prospective study consisted of cDNA or gDNA derived from T cells, B-cell-depleted T cells, or PBMCs. Deeply sampled blood TCRbeta repertoires from subjects exposed to, actively infected with, or recovered from COVID-19 were included in the dataset. A freely available public database, intended as a resource for researchers studying the immune response to SARS-CoV-2, is where the repertoires were released. Samples were obtained from the ongoing ImmuneRACE study (first 160 participants) and from approximately 1,200 subjects provided by 6 global collaborators. The sample metadata nearly always contained a de-identified subject ID, COVID-19 status, age in years and sex. Where available, HLA class I and class II types were obtained from metadata supplied by the sample provider rather than from assay-based typing. The full study reports these points: Clinical and demographic metadata were provided uncurated, with the amount varying by source and participant.

TCRbeta CDR3 regions were amplified from genomic DNA by means of the immunoSEQ Assay, a bias-controlled multiplex PCR. The paper's data handling went like this. Nucleated cell counts per sample were estimated from amplification of reference gene primers within the assay. To quantify the absolute abundance of each unique TCRbeta CDR3 rearrangement, sequence reads were collapsed and filtered. For each sample, productive Simpson clonality was calculated as the square root of Simpson's diversity index over productive rearrangements. This is the immuneACCESS table as TCRdb keeps it, with only in-frame sequences that have V and J called. A part of the clones is gone; compared with another copy, unresolved V genes explain less than half, and the rest is unexplained. V and J calls and clone size are as listed in that table; D and trimming were resolved from the DNA. The sample records tens of thousands of clones, approximately 80% of which are singletons. The top ten hold 15% of the sample.

Whole blood was collected in K2EDTA tubes by collaborating institutions according to the institutions' own protocols. Collaborator samples were shipped for TCRbeta analysis as frozen whole blood, isolated PBMCs, or DNA extracted from either sample type. The CDR3, cysteine through phenylalanine, is 12 amino acids long. Only the CDR3 portion is preserved as DNA: 36 bases, with reading frame beginning at the first base. At the junction V is shortened by 5 bases and J by 3 bases, with 10 bases in between. The germline V gene sets CDR1 to SQVTM and CDR2 to ANQGSEA. This TCR derives from a woman of 80 years or more with acute or convalescent COVID-19. Sequenced: peripheral blood. The sequence joins TRBV29-1 to TRBJ1-2, with the D gene too uncertain to name. The CDR3 reads as follows: CSVKRTDYGYTF. In nucleotides, the sequence is TGCAGCGTTAAACGTACAGACTATGGCTACACCTTC.